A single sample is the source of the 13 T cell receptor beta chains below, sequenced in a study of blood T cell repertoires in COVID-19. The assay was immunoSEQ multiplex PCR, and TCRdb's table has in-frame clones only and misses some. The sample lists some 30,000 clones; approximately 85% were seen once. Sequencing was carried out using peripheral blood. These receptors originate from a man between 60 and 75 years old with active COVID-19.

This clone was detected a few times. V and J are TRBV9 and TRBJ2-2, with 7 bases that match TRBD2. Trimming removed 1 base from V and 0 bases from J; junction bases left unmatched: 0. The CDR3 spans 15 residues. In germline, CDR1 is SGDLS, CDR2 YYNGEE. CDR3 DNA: TGTGCCAGCAGCGTACTAGCGGCGAACACCGGGGAGCTGTTTTTT. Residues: CASSVLAANTGELFF.

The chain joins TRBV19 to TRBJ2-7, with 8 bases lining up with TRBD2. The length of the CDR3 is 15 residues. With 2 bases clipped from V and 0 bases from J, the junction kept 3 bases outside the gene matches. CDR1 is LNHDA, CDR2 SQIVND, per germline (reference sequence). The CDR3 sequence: CASSIRSGSSYEQYF. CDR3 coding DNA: TGTGCCAGTAGTATAAGGAGCGGGAGCTCCTACGAGCAGTACTTC.

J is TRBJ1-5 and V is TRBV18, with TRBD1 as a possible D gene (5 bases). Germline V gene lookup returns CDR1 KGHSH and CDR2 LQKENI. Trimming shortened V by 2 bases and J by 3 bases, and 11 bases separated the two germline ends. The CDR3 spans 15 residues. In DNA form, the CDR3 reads TGTGCCAGCTCACCATCGAGGGACTACAATCAGCCCCAGCATTTT. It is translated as CASSPSRDYNQPQHF.

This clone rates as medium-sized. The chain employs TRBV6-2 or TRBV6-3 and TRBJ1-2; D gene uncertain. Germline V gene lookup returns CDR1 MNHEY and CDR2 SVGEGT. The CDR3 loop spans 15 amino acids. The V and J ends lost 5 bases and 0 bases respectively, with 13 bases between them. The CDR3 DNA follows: TGTGCCAGCAGTCACGGAGTCAATCCTAACTATGGCTACACCTTC. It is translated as CASSHGVNPNYGYTF.

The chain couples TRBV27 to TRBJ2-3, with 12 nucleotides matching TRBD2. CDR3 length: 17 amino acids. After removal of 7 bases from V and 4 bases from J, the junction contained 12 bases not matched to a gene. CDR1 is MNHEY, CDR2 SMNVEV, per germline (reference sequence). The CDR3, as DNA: TGTGCCAGCATGGGCAGGGCACTAGCGGGAGGCTCAGATACGCAGTATTTT. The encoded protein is CASMGRALAGGSDTQYF.

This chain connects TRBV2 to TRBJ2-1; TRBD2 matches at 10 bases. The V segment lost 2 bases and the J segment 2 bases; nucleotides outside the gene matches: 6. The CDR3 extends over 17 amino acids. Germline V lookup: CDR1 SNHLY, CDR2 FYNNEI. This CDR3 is CASSESSGSRAYNEQFF. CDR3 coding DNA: TGTGCCAGCAGTGAATCTAGCGGGAGCCGCGCCTACAATGAGCAGTTCTTC. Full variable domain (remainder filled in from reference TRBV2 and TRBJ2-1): EPEVTQTPSHQVTQMGQEVILRCVPISNHLYFYWYRQILGQKVEFLVSFYNNEISEKSEIFDDQFSVERPDGSNFTLKIRSTKLEDSAMYFCASSESSGSRAYNEQFFGPGTRLTVL.

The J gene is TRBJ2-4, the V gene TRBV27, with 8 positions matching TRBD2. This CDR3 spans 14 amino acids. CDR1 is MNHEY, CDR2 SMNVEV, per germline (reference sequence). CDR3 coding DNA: TGTGGTACCCGTCGTAGCGGGAATAACGACATTCAGTACTTC. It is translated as CGTRRSGNNDIQYF.

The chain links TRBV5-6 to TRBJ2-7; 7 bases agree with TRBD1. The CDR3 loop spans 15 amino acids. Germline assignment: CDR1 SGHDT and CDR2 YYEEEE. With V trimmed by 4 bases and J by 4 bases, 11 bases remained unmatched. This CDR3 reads CASSPFRTGAYEQYF. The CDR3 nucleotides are TGTGCCAGCAGCCCCTTTCGGACAGGAGCTTACGAGCAGTACTTC.

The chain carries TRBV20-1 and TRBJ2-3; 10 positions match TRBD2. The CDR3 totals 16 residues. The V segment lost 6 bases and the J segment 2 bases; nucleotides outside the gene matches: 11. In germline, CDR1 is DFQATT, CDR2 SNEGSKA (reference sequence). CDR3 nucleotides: TGCAGTGCCAGTGGTCTAGCGGGAGACCTCACAGATACGCAGTATTTT. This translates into CSASGLAGDLTDTQYF.

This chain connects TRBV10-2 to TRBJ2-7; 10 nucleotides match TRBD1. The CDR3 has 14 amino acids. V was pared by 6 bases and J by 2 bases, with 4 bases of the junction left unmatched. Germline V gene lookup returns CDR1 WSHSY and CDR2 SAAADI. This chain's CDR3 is CASRAGQGAYEQYF. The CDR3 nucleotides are TGCGCCAGCAGGGCAGGACAGGGGGCCTACGAGCAGTACTTC.

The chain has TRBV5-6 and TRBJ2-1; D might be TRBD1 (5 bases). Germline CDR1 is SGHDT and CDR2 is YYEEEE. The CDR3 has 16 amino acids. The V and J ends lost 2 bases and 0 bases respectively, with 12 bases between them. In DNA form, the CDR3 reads TGTGCCAGCAGCTTTAGACAGTCGGGCTCCTACAATGAGCAGTTCTTC. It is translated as CASSFRQSGSYNEQFF.

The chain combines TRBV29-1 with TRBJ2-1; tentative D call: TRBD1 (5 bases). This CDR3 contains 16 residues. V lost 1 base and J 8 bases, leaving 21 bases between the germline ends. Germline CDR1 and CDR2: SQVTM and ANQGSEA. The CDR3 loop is CSVEARKGLGSDEQFF. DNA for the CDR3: TGCAGCGTTGAAGCTAGAAAGGGGTTAGGGTCCGATGAGCAGTTCTTC.

Here the CDR3 reads CASSYEQGSSYNSPLHF. The CDR3 nucleotides are TGTGCCAGCAGTTACGAACAGGGTAGCTCCTATAATTCACCCCTCCACTTT. The chain is built from TRBV28 and TRBJ1-6; tentatively, D is TRBD1 (6 bases). V lost 4 bases to trimming and J lost 0 bases, with 13 bases between them. Looked up from germline, CDR1 is MDHEN and CDR2 is SYDVKM. The CDR3 spans 17 residues.